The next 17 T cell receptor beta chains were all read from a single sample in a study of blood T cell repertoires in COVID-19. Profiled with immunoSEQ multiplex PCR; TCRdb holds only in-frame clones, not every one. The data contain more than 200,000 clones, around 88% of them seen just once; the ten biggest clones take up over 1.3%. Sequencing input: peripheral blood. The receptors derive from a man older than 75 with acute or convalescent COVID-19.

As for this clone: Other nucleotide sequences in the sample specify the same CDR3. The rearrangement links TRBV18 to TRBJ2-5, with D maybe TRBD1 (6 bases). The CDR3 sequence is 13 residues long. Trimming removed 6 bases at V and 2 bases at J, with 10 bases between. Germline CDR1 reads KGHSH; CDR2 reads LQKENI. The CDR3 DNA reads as TGTGCCAGCTCGAGGCAGGGGCAAGAGACCCAGTACTTC. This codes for CASSRQGQETQYF.

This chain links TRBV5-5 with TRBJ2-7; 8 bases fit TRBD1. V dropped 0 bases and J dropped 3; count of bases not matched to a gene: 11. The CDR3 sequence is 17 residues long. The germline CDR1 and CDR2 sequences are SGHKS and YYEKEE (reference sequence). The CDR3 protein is CASSLGSKDRVDYEQYF. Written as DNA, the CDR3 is TGTGCCAGCAGCTTGGGATCCAAGGACAGGGTAGACTACGAGCAGTACTTC.

For the CDR3, the DNA is TGTGCCAGCAGCGTAAGGGACAGGGAGACCCAGTACTTC. Translated, it gives CASSVRDRETQYF. V is TRBV7-3 and J is TRBJ2-5; the match to TRBD1 covers 8 bases. Germline V gives CDR1 SGHTA, CDR2 FQGTGA. With 5 bases clipped from V and 5 bases from J, the junction kept 4 bases outside the gene matches. The CDR3 contains 13 residues. Based on the CDR3 plus reference TRBV7-3 and TRBJ2-5, the full variable domain is GAGVSQTPSNKVTEKGKYVELRCDPISGHTALYWYRQSLGQGPEFLIYFQGTGAADDSGLPNDRFFAVRPEGSVSTLKIQRTERGDSAVYLCASSVRDRETQYFGPGTRLLVL.

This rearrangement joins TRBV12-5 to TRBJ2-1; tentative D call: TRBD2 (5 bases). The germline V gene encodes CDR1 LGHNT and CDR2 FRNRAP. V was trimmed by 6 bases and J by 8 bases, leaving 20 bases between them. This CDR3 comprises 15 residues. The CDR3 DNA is TGTGCTAGTGGCACCACTAGTCCGTTGGTTTATGAGCAGTTCTTC. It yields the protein CASGTTSPLVYEQFF.

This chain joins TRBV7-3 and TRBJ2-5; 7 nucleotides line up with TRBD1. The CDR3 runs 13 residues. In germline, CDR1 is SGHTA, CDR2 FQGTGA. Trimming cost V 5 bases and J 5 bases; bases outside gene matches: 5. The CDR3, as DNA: TGTGCCAGCAGCGACAGGGTTGCGGAGACCCAGTACTTC. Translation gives CASSDRVAETQYF.

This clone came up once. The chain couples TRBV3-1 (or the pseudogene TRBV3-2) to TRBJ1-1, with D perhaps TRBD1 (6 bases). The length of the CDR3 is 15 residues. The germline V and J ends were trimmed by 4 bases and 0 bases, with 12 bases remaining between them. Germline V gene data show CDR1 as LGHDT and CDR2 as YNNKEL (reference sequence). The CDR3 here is CASSLRTAMNTEAFF. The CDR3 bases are TGTGCCAGCAGCCTACGGACAGCAATGAACACTGAAGCTTTCTTT.

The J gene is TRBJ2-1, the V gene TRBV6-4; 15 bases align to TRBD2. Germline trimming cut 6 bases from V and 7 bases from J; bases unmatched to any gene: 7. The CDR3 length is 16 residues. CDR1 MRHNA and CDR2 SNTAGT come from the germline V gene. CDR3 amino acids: CASSPGTSGRRNEQFF. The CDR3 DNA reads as TGTGCCAGCAGCCCCGGGACTAGCGGGAGGAGAAATGAGCAGTTCTTC.

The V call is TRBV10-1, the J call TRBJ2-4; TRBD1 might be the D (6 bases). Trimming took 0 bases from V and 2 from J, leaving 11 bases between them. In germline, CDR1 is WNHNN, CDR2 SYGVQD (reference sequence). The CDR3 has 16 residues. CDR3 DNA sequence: TGCGCCAGCAGTGAGTCGATACAGGGCACCAAAAACATTCAGTACTTC. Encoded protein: CASSESIQGTKNIQYF.

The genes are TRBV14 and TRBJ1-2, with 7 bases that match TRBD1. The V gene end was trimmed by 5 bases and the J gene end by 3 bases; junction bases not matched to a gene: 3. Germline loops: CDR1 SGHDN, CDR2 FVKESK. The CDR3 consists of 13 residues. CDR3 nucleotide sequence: TGTGCCAGCAGCGAGGGACAGCACTATGGCTACACCTTC. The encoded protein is CASSEGQHYGYTF. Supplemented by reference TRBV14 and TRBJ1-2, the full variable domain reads EAGVTQFPSHSVIEKGQTVTLRCDPISGHDNLYWYRRVMGKEIKFLLHFVKESKQDESGMPNNRFLAERTGGTYSTLKVQPAELEDSGVYFCASSEGQHYGYTFGSGTRLTVV.

CDR3 sequence (DNA): TGTGCCAGCAGTTTATGGACCACAGGGAGTTCACCCCTCCACTTT. Protein product: CASSLWTTGSSPLHF. This rearrangement joins TRBV27 to TRBJ1-6, with D maybe TRBD1 (6 bases). Germline CDR1 reads MNHEY; CDR2 reads SMNVEV (reference sequence). The CDR3 spans 15 residues. V lost 1 base and J 9 bases, leaving 13 bases between the germline ends.

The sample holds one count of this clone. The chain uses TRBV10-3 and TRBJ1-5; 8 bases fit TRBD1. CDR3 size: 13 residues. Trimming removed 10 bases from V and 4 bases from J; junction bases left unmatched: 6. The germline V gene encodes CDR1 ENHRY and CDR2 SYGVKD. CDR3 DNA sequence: TGTGCCACGCGGGGACAGGCTAATCAGCCCCAGCATTTT. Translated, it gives CATRGQANQPQHF.

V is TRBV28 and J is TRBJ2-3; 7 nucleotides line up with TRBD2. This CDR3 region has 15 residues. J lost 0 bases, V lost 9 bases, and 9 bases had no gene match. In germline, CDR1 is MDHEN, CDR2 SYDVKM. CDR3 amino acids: CASPPSGISTDTQYF. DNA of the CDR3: TGTGCCAGTCCGCCCAGCGGGATTAGCACAGATACGCAGTATTTT.

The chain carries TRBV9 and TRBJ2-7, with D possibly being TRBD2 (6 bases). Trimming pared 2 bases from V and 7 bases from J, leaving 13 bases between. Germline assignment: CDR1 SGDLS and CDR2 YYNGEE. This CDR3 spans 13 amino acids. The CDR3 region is CASSVGSPGEQYF. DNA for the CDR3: TGTGCCAGCAGCGTCGGGAGCCCAGGGGAGCAGTACTTC.

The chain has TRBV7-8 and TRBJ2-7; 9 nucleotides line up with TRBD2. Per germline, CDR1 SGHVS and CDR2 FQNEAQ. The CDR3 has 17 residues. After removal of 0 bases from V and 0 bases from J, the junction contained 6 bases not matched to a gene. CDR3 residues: CASSLALGLAFSYEQYF. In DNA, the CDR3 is TGTGCCAGCAGCTTAGCGTTGGGACTAGCTTTCTCCTACGAGCAGTACTTC.

Written as DNA, the CDR3 is TGTGCCAGCAGCCCACGACCGGGACTAGCTACAGATACGCAGTATTTT. Its protein is CASSPRPGLATDTQYF. The V call is TRBV7-3, the J call TRBJ2-3; TRBD2 matches at 9 bases. The CDR3 contains 16 residues. The junction had 9 bases not matched to a gene; V was cut back by 5 bases and J by 3 bases. Germline-derived CDR1 and CDR2 are SGHTA and FQGTGA.

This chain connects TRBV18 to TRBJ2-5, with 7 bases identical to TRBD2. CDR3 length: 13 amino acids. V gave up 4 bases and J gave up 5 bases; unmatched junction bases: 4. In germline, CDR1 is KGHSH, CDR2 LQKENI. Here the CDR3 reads CASSQGTKETQYF. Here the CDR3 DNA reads TGTGCCAGCTCACAGGGGACTAAGGAGACCCAGTACTTC.

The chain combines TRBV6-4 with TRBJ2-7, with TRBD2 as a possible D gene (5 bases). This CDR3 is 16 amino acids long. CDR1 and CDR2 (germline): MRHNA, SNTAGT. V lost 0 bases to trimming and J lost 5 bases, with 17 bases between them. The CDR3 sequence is CASSDSHVGVWNEQYF. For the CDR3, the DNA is TGTGCCAGCAGTGACTCCCACGTGGGAGTATGGAACGAGCAGTACTTC.